This entry lists 6 T cell receptor beta chains sequenced from one sample in a study of T cell repertoires in cytomegalovirus infection. TCRdb reprocessed the reads via MiXCR and lists one record per CDR3 protein. The sample holds about 680,000 distinct CDR3 sequences, approximately 24% seen once. Material for sequencing was CD8+ T cells from PBMCs. The receptors here all came from a human donor in good health (CMV status not recorded). Some clones in this sample may be carry-over from other donors' samples.

This clonotype was observed a handful of times. This rearrangement joins TRBV10-3 to TRBJ2-7, with D perhaps TRBD1 or TRBD2 (5 bases each). V was trimmed by 3 bases and J by 11 bases, leaving 20 bases between them. Germline values: CDR1 ENHRY, CDR2 SYGVKD. This CDR3 region has 14 residues. The DNA for the CDR3 is TGTGCCATCAGTGAACGAGGGACCGTTTTAGTTGAGTACTTC. This gives the protein CAISERGTVLVEYF.

This clonotype was recorded at least ten times. The chain joins TRBV5-4 to TRBJ2-2; unclear D gene. CDR1 and CDR2 from the germline V gene are SGHNT and YYREEE (reference sequence). The CDR3 runs 12 residues. Trimming took off 4 bases at V and 7 bases at J, with 8 bases between the two ends. The CDR3 here is CASSPLGGELFF. The CDR3 bases are TGTGCCAGCAGCCCGCTAGGCGGGGAGCTGTTTTTT. The whole variable domain, filled in from reference TRBV5-4 and TRBJ2-2, reads ETGVTQSPTHLIKTRGQQVTLRCSSQSGHNTVSWYQQALGQGPQFIFQYYREEENGRGNFPPRFSGLQFPNYSSELNVNALELDDSALYLCASSPLGGELFFGEGSRLTVL.

This clonotype has only a few counts. The J gene is TRBJ1-2, the V gene TRBV7-9, with TRBD1 identical over 8 bases. With V trimmed by 1 base and J by 4 bases, 14 bases remained unmatched. The germline gives CDR1 SEHNR, CDR2 FQNEAQ (reference sequence). This CDR3 has 18 amino acids. The chain's CDR3 is CASSLDPHGQGVSYGYTF. CDR3 bases: TGTGCCAGCAGCTTAGACCCCCATGGACAGGGCGTTTCCTATGGCTACACCTTC.

V gene TRBV19 combines with J gene TRBJ2-3, with D perhaps matching TRBD2 (6 bases). This CDR3 is built from 15 residues. The V end lost 5 bases, the J end lost 5 bases, and 17 bases lay between the germline ends. Germline loops: CDR1 LNHDA, CDR2 SQIVND (reference sequence). The CDR3 sequence is CASSPKENGGDTQYF. The CDR3 nucleotides are TGTGCCAGTAGTCCAAAGGAAAACGGGGGAGATACGCAGTATTTT.

There are many counts of this clonotype. This chain joins TRBV7-8 and TRBJ2-5; D gene uncertain. Trimming stripped 5 bases from V and 2 bases from J, with 9 bases between. Germline V gene data show CDR1 as SGHVS and CDR2 as FQNEAQ. This CDR3 contains 13 residues. In DNA form, the CDR3 reads TGTGCCAGCAGCACATCGGAACAAGAGACCCAGTACTTC. Translating it yields CASSTSEQETQYF.

This clonotype was seen a few times. The V gene is TRBV2, the J gene TRBJ1-1, with 7 positions matching TRBD1. J was trimmed by 1 base and V by 10 bases; bases with no gene match: 6. The CDR3 spans 13 residues. Per the germline V gene, CDR1 is SNHLY and CDR2 is FYNNEI. CDR3 region: CAITTGKNTEAFF. The CDR3 coding sequence is TGTGCCATCACGACAGGGAAGAACACTGAAGCTTTCTTT.